The sequence of this TCR beta chain was determined in a study of regulatory T cells in long-lasting Graves disease. Across the whole study: Duration of antithyroid drug therapy among newly diagnosed Graves' patients was under 3 months.

V was cut by 5 bases and J by 6 bases, with 11 bases left in between. CDR1 and CDR2 from the germline V gene are SGHTA and FQGNSA. The CDR3 runs 13 residues. Construction of the TCR beta libraries employed iRepertoire HTBI primers in conjunction with Arm-PCR of CDR3 regions. TCRdb re-called the multiplex PCR reads with MiXCR, one entry per CDR3 protein. The table shows approximately 540,000 distinct CDR3 sequences, with around 12% occurring only once. Time point described: newly diagnosed GD, antithyroid drugs for less than 3 months. Scientists built the TCR library using RNA that was extracted from PBMCs. The same sample was also used in a study of T cells in Graves' hyperthyroidism and ophthalmopathy. That source notes: Clonotypes that were expanded in thyroid above 0.001 mostly appeared in blood too. Stable hyperthyroidism and ophthalmopathy were separated using 13 V-J signatures.

The sample consisted of peripheral blood mononuclear cells (PBMCs), taken at new diagnosis, from a patient treated with antithyroid drugs. V gene TRBV7-2 combines with J gene TRBJ2-1; perhaps TRBD1 as D (5 bases). The sequence was collected from a woman in her twenties or thirties with Graves disease. CDR3 residues: CASSLQAGNEQFF. In DNA, the CDR3 is TGTGCCAGCAGCCTACAGGCCGGCAATGAGCAGTTCTTC.